The 21 T cell receptor beta chains below all came from one sample that was sequenced in a study of OX40 agonist ivuxolimab in advanced cancers. The assay was immunoSEQ multiplex PCR, and TCRdb's table has in-frame clones only and misses some. The data contain roughly 60,000 clones, approximately 89% of them seen just once; the ten biggest clones take up about 5.6%. The input for sequencing was CD4+ or CD8+ T cells sorted from blood, taken in a trial of the OX40 agonist ivuxolimab. The receptors shown here come from an adult with an advanced solid tumor such as melanoma, head and neck, liver or kidney cancer.

The genes are TRBV7-9 and TRBJ1-4; TRBD1 might be the D (5 bases). The CDR3 sequence is 17 residues long. The germline CDR1 and CDR2 sequences are SEHNR and FQNEAQ (reference sequence). The V gene lost 8 bases and the J gene lost 2 bases, with 21 bases spanning the gap. The chain's CDR3 is CASATSSGGGTNEKLFF. The CDR3 DNA reads as TGTGCCAGCGCAACCTCCAGCGGGGGAGGGACTAATGAAAAACTGTTTTTT.

This chain joins TRBV6-5 and TRBJ1-3; unclear D gene. The CDR3 covers 14 residues. Germline CDR1 and CDR2: MNHEY and SVGAGI. Deletions cut 4 bases from V and 0 bases from J, with 7 bases between. The CDR3 coding sequence is TGTGCCAGCAGTTCGACCTTCTCTGGAAACACCATATATTTT. Its translation: CASSSTFSGNTIYF.

The genes are TRBV28 and TRBJ2-4; 12 nucleotides line up with TRBD1. CDR3 size: 15 residues. V was pared by 2 bases and J by 9 bases, with 5 bases of the junction left unmatched. CDR1 is MDHEN, CDR2 SYDVKM, per germline. The CDR3 loop reads CASSLGGQGATIQYF. For the CDR3, the DNA is TGTGCCAGCAGTTTAGGGGGACAGGGGGCGACCATTCAGTACTTC.

V and J are TRBV2 and TRBJ1-4; D remains unclear. With 9 bases removed from V and 8 bases from J, the gap between germline ends came to 16 bases. The CDR3 is 13 residues long. Per the germline V gene, CDR1 is SNHLY and CDR2 is FYNNEI. The CDR3 DNA reads TGTGCCAGTCACCGGGGAGGGTTCGAAAAACTGTTTTTT. It yields the protein CASHRGGFEKLFF.

This chain connects TRBV19 to TRBJ1-1; 9 bases line up with TRBD1. The CDR3 has 16 amino acids. Germline assignment: CDR1 LNHDA and CDR2 SQIVND (reference sequence). V lost 1 base, J lost 4 bases, and 7 bases stayed unmatched. The CDR3 is CASSIGTTGGSTEAFF. CDR3 nucleotides: TGTGCCAGTAGTATAGGAACGACAGGGGGAAGCACTGAAGCTTTCTTT.

J is TRBJ2-3 and V is TRBV29-1, with TRBD1 matching over 7 bases. The CDR3 loop spans 10 amino acids. The junction had 3 bases not matched to a gene; V was cut back by 5 bases and J by 10 bases. Germline assignment: CDR1 SQVTM and CDR2 ANQGSEA. This CDR3 reads CSVKQGAQYF. In nucleotides, the CDR3 is TGCAGCGTTAAGCAGGGGGCGCAGTATTTT.

The rearrangement uses TRBV7-2 and TRBJ2-3; D ambiguous. Germline assignment: CDR1 SGHTA and CDR2 FQGNSA. This CDR3 is 12 amino acids long. Trimming took 6 bases from V and 8 from J, leaving 12 bases between them. The CDR3 region is CASSNSSRTQYF. The CDR3 DNA sequence: TGTGCCAGCAGTAATAGTAGTCGTACGCAGTATTTT.

The chain employs TRBV6-5 and TRBJ2-7, with TRBD2 as a possible D gene (7 bases). Germline V gives CDR1 MNHEY, CDR2 SVGAGI. The CDR3 length is 14 residues. V was trimmed by 7 bases and J by 6 bases, leaving 19 bases between them. CDR3 amino acids: CASTQVGGASEQYF. The CDR3, as DNA: TGTGCCAGCACCCAGGTGGGGGGGGCCTCCGAGCAGTACTTC.

Only one count was recorded for this clone. The J gene is TRBJ2-2, the V gene TRBV6-5, with TRBD2 matching over 9 bases. The CDR3 spans 14 residues. The J segment lost 2 bases and the V segment lost 7 bases, leaving 2 bases of the junction unmatched. Looked up from germline, CDR1 is MNHEY and CDR2 is SVGAGI. The CDR3 region is CASTSGVNTGELFF. For the CDR3, the DNA is TGTGCCAGCACTAGCGGGGTAAACACCGGGGAGCTGTTTTTT.

This clone was recorded only once. The chain couples TRBV9 to TRBJ1-1; D remains ambiguous. The V end lost 0 bases, the J end lost 3 bases, and 12 bases lay between the germline ends. The germline V gene encodes CDR1 SGDLS and CDR2 YYNGEE. The CDR3 extends over 15 amino acids. The CDR3 reads CASSVGSAADTEAFF. CDR3 bases: TGTGCCAGCAGCGTAGGCTCGGCAGCGGACACTGAAGCTTTCTTT.

The chain links TRBV6-1 to TRBJ1-2; the D is unclear. The CDR3 covers 13 residues. Per germline, CDR1 MNHNS and CDR2 SASEGT. V lost 8 bases to trimming and J lost 0 bases, with 10 bases between them. The CDR3 DNA reads TGTGCCAGCGCCCCGTTATCTAACTATGGCTACACCTTC. This gives the protein CASAPLSNYGYTF.

The gene calls are TRBV5-6 and TRBJ2-2; D might be TRBD1 (6 bases). The germline V gene has CDR1 SGHDT and CDR2 YYEEEE. The CDR3 has 15 residues. V was pared by 2 bases and J by 0 bases, with 8 bases between. The CDR3 nucleotides read TGTGCCAGCAGCTTCGGGACAACGAACACCGGGGAGCTGTTTTTT. This gives the protein CASSFGTTNTGELFF.

The chain carries TRBV11-2 and TRBJ2-7; TRBD2 is a possible D gene (6 bases). Germline lookup yields CDR1 SGHAT and CDR2 FQNNGV. CDR3 length: 14 residues. V was pared by 4 bases and J by 3 bases, with 13 bases between. The CDR3 region is CASSSQPGLYEQYF. For the CDR3, the DNA is TGTGCCAGCAGCTCCCAACCGGGACTCTACGAGCAGTACTTC.

The chain uses TRBV12-5 and TRBJ1-2, with D unresolved. Trimming removed 1 base at V and 5 bases at J, with 11 bases between. The CDR3 totals 14 residues. The germline V gene has CDR1 LGHNT and CDR2 FRNRAP. The CDR3 coding sequence is TGTGCTAGTGGTTTGGACTTTGGGCTTTATGGCTACACCTTC. It codes for CASGLDFGLYGYTF.

The gene calls are TRBV5-4 and TRBJ1-1; weak D call: TRBD1 (5 bases). V was shortened by 4 bases and J by 0 bases, with 13 bases between the two germline ends. This CDR3 comprises 15 residues. Germline-derived CDR1 and CDR2 are SGHNT and YYREEE (reference sequence). This CDR3 reads CASSVNGQMNTEAFF. CDR3 nucleotide sequence: TGTGCCAGCAGCGTCAACGGACAAATGAACACTGAAGCTTTCTTT. The variable domain in full, with the rest retrieved from reference TRBV5-4 and TRBJ1-1, is ETGVTQSPTHLIKTRGQQVTLRCSSQSGHNTVSWYQQALGQGPQFIFQYYREEENGRGNFPPRFSGLQFPNYSSELNVNALELDDSALYLCASSVNGQMNTEAFFGQGTRLTVV.

The J gene is TRBJ1-5, the V gene TRBV19; D is undetermined. Germline CDR1 and CDR2: LNHDA and SQIVND (reference sequence). The germline V and J ends were trimmed by 2 bases and 4 bases, with 9 bases remaining between them. The CDR3 is 14 amino acids. The CDR3 coding sequence is TGTGCCAGTAGTATATCTCGGCTTAATCAGCCCCAGCATTTT. Translated: CASSISRLNQPQHF.

The V call is TRBV19, the J call TRBJ1-1; D is perhaps TRBD1 (6 bases). Germline V gene lookup returns CDR1 LNHDA and CDR2 SQIVND (reference sequence). This CDR3 contains 14 residues. The V and J ends lost 6 bases and 1 base respectively, with 12 bases between them. CDR3 DNA: TGTGCCAGTAGCCGGACAGATACGAACACTGAAGCTTTCTTT. This sequence encodes CASSRTDTNTEAFF.

V is TRBV29-1 and J is TRBJ2-3; 10 bases align to TRBD2. The CDR3 is 15 residues long. The trim removed 8 bases at V and 8 bases at J, leaving 16 bases unmatched. The V gene's germline CDR1 is SQVTM and CDR2 ANQGSEA. CDR3 loop: CSFFPGTSVQSTQYF. DNA for the CDR3: TGCAGCTTTTTTCCAGGGACTAGCGTGCAGAGTACGCAGTATTTT.

This clone was observed a single time. The chain is built from TRBV20-1 and TRBJ1-2, with a weak D call TRBD1 (6 bases). Germline V CDR1 and CDR2: DFQATT, SNEGSKA (reference sequence). Trimming cost V 6 bases and J 8 bases, with 10 bases left between them. This CDR3 has 10 amino acids. The CDR3 nucleotides read TGCAGTGCGAGGGGGGGCGGCTACACCTTC. Protein product: CSARGGGYTF.

This clone was recorded once. The genes are TRBV11-2 and TRBJ2-3; D remains ambiguous. Trimming stripped 5 bases from V and 6 bases from J, with 9 bases between. This CDR3 is 12 amino acids long. CDR1 and CDR2 (germline): SGHAT, FQNNGV. The CDR3 DNA follows: TGTGCCAGCAGCAATTTCGGGGATACGCAGTATTTT. Encoded protein: CASSNFGDTQYF.

The rearrangement joins TRBV2 to TRBJ2-4; D unclear. There are 14 residues in the CDR3. Germline-derived CDR1 and CDR2 are SNHLY and FYNNEI. V lost 7 bases and J lost 1, with 11 bases in between. Here the CDR3 DNA reads TGTGCCAGCATCGTGGTGGGGGCCAAAAACATTCAGTACTTC. It codes for CASIVVGAKNIQYF.